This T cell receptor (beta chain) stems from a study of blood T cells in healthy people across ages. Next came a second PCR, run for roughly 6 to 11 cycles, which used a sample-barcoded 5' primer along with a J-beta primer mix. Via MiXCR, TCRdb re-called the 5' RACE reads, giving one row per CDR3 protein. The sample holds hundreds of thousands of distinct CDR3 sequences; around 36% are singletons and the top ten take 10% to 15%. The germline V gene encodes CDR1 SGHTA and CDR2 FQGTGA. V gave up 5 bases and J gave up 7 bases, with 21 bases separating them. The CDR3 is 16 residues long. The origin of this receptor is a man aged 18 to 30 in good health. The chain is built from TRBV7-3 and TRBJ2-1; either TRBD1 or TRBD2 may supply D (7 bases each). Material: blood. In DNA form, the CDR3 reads TGTGCCAGCAGCCCTCGGGGGGACAGCTCAAGAAATGAGCAGTTCTTC. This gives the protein CASSPRGDSSRNEQFF.